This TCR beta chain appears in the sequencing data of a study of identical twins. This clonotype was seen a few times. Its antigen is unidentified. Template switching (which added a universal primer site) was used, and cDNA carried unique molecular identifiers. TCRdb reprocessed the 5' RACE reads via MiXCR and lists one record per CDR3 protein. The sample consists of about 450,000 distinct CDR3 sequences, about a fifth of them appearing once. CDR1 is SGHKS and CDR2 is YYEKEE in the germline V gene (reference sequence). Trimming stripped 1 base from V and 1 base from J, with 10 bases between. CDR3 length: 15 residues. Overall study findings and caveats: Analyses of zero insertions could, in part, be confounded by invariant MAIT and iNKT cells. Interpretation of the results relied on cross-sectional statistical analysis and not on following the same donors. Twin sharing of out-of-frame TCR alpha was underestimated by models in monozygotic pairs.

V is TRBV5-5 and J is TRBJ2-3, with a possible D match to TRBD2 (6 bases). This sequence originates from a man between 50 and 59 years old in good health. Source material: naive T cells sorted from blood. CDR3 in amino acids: CASSLTGVGTDTQYF. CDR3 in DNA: TGTGCCAGCAGCTTGACGGGGGTTGGCACAGATACGCAGTATTTT.